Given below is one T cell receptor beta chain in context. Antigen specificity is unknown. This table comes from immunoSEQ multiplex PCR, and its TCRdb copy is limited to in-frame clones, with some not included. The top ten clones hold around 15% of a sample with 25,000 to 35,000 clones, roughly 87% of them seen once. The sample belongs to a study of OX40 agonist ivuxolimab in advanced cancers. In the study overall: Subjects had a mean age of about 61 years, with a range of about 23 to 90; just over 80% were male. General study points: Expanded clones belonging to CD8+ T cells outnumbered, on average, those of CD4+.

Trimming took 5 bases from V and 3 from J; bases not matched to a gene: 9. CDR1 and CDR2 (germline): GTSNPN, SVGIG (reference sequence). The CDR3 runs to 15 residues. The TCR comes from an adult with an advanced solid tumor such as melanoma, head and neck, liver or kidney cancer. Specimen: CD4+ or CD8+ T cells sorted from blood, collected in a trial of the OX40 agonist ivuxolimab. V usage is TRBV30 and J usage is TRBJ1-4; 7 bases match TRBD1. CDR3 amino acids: CAWARPGGANEKLFF. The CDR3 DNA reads TGTGCCTGGGCCCGCCCAGGGGGGGCTAATGAAAAACTGTTTTTT.